The sequence of this TCR beta chain was determined in a study of blood T cell repertoires in COVID-19. Study-wide background: Sites across the United States, Italy and Spain contributed samples from acute and convalescent COVID-19.

This clone has just one count. Original handling: Estimation of nucleated cell counts relied on the amplification of reference gene primers. Some clones are missing from TCRdb's copy, which holds only in-frame ones; the method was immunoSEQ multiplex PCR. V and J calls and clone size are copied from that table; D and trimming were computed from the DNA. The table shows about 74,000 clones, with roughly nine tenths occurring only once. Germline assignment: CDR1 MDHEN and CDR2 SYDVKM. The CDR3 totals 16 residues. Unmatched junction bases numbered 4, after V lost 3 bases and J lost 2 bases. The specimen was peripheral blood. This clonotype was sampled from a man in his forties or fifties with acute or convalescent COVID-19. V gene TRBV28 combines with J gene TRBJ2-3, with 11 bases matching TRBD1. CDR3 nucleotide sequence: TGTGCCAGCAGTTTTAGGGACAGGGGGATCACAGATACGCAGTATTTT. Protein sequence: CASSFRDRGITDTQYF. The variable domain in full, with the rest retrieved from reference TRBV28 and TRBJ2-3, is DVKVTQSSRYLVKRTGEKVFLECVQDMDHENMFWYRQDPGLGLRLIYFSYDVKMKEKGDIPEGYSVSREKKERFSLILESASTNQTSMYLCASSFRDRGITDTQYFGPGTRLTVL.